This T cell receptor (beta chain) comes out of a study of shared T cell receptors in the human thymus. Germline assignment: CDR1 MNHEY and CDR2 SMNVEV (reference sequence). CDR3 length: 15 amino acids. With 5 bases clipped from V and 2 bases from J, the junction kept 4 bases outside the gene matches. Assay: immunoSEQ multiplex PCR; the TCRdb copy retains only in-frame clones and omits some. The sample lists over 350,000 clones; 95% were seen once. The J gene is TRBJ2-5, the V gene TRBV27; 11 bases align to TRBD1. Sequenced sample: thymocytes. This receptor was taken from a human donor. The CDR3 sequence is CASSPRDRGQETQYF. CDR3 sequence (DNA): TGTGCCAGCAGTCCAAGGGACAGGGGGCAAGAGACCCAGTACTTC.